The clone carrying this T cell receptor beta chain was seen a handful of times. This entry is derived from a study of T cells in Graves' hyperthyroidism and ophthalmopathy. Whole-study context: Before treatment of any kind, peripheral blood was taken at initial diagnosis.

Thyroid ultrasound and orbital computed tomography, with clinical symptoms and serum thyroxine and TRAb, informed diagnoses. The source material, RNA transcripts, was used to amplify TCR beta CDR3 regions. First-round RT-PCR targeting the TCR CDR3 was performed with the HTBI primer set. In TCRdb, the multiplex PCR reads were re-called with MiXCR into one record per CDR3 protein. The sample carries tens of thousands of distinct CDR3 sequences, approximately 53% recorded once. The receptor was isolated from a woman in her fifties or sixties with Graves' ophthalmopathy. The sequencing input was blood.

As DNA, the CDR3 is TGCAGTGCGAGCTGGTACAATGAGCAGTTCTTC. Residues: CSASWYNEQFF. This rearrangement joins TRBV20-1 to TRBJ2-1; the D is unclear. Germline loops: CDR1 DFQATT, CDR2 SNEGSKA (reference sequence). CDR3 length equals 11 residues. The V end lost 6 bases, the J end lost 4 bases, and 7 bases lay between the germline ends.